The T cell receptor beta chain described here comes from a study of T-cell reconstitution after alpha-beta-depleted transplantation in children. There are 13 residues in the CDR3. Trimming cost V 2 bases and J 6 bases, with 10 bases left between them. Germline lookup yields CDR1 SEHNR and CDR2 FQNEAQ (reference sequence). Using unique molecular identifiers, the investigators prepared the TCRbeta library. TCRdb redid the calling of the PCR reads with MiXCR, one entry per CDR3 protein. The top ten hold more than 2% of the sample, which has 330,000 or so distinct CDR3 sequences, around 10% seen once. The V gene is TRBV7-9, the J gene TRBJ1-1, with D perhaps TRBD1 (5 bases). The TCR sequence derives from a human donor who donated a stem cell graft to a child with acute lymphoblastic leukemia. Sequencing used PBMCs from the stem cell graft donor, obtained from the stem cell graft. The CDR3 coding sequence is TGTGCCAGCAGCTTAACCAGGGACGCTGAAGCTTTCTTT. Its protein product is CASSLTRDAEAFF. Based on the CDR3 plus reference TRBV7-9 and TRBJ1-1, the full variable domain is DTGVSQNPRHKITKRGQNVTFRCDPISEHNRLYWYRQTLGQGPEFLTYFQNEAQLEKSRLLSDRFSAERPKGSFSTLEIQRTEQGDSAMYLCASSLTRDAEAFFGQGTRLTVV.